The 5 T cell receptor beta chains listed next were all sequenced from one sample in a study of blood T cell repertoires in COVID-19. Data came from immunoSEQ multiplex PCR; TCRdb stores just in-frame clones and leaves some out. The sample includes some 100,000 clones, roughly 87% of them seen just once. Sequenced material: peripheral blood. Receptors originate from a man aged 25 to 40 in a cohort sampled during active COVID-19.

This chain uses TRBV9 with TRBJ2-2, with 7 bases identical to TRBD1. Germline CDR1 is SGDLS and CDR2 is YYNGEE. The CDR3 is 17 amino acids. V was pared by 0 bases and J by 1 base, with 6 bases of the junction left unmatched. The CDR3 spells CASSVGRDSMNTGELFF. As DNA, the CDR3 is TGTGCCAGCAGCGTAGGCCGGGACAGCATGAACACCGGGGAGCTGTTTTTT.

CDR3 sequence (DNA): TGTGCCAGCAGCACCCGGGGGGACCAACCTAGGAACGAGCAGTACTTC. Amino acids: CASSTRGDQPRNEQYF. V gene TRBV7-2 combines with J gene TRBJ2-7; 7 bases map to TRBD2. V dropped 5 bases and J dropped 5; count of bases not matched to a gene: 15. The CDR3 covers 16 residues. In germline, CDR1 is SGHTA, CDR2 FQGNSA.

The count of this clone is one. V and J are TRBV30 and TRBJ2-6; TRBD1 might be the D (5 bases). Germline CDR1 GTSNPN, CDR2 SVGIG (reference sequence). Trimming stripped 1 base from V and 2 bases from J, with 6 bases between. The CDR3 covers 14 residues. The CDR3 nucleotides read TGTGCCTGGAGTGACAGGCCTGGGGCCAACGTCCTGACTTTC. It encodes CAWSDRPGANVLTF.

The chain combines TRBV6-5 with TRBJ2-7; D may be TRBD2 (5 bases). CDR1 and CDR2 (germline): MNHEY, SVGAGI. The CDR3 runs to 14 residues. V was clipped by 6 bases and J by 5 bases, with 17 bases between them. The CDR3: CASRPLGRVHEQYF. CDR3 DNA sequence: TGTGCCAGCAGGCCACTAGGAAGAGTCCACGAGCAGTACTTC.

The CDR3 bases are TGTGCCAGCAGTGCCCCCCGACAGAGCCAAAACACAGATACGCAGTATTTT. Translation gives CASSAPRQSQNTDTQYF. The chain joins TRBV2 to TRBJ2-3, with a weak D call TRBD1 (5 bases). V lost 4 bases and J 2 bases, leaving 19 bases between the germline ends. This CDR3 spans 17 amino acids. Looked up from germline, CDR1 is SNHLY and CDR2 is FYNNEI.